One and the same sample provided the 21 T cell receptor beta chains below, sequenced in a study of T cell clonotyping in hematopoietic cell transplantation. Only in-frame clones appear in the TCRdb table, and some are missing; sequencing was by immunoSEQ multiplex PCR. The sample records more than 70,000 clones, less than 96% being singletons. Time point in this sample: recipient sample about 28 days before transplant, after cytoreduction. The sample in question was peripheral blood mononuclear cells, obtained before stem cell transplant. Receptors originate from a woman in her forties or fifties with acute myeloid leukemia. Some clones in this sample may be carry-over from other donors' samples.

The rearrangement joins TRBV6-5 to TRBJ2-2, with D tentatively TRBD2 (5 bases). With 4 bases removed from V and 5 bases from J, the gap between germline ends came to 11 bases. The CDR3 is made up of 14 amino acids. The germline CDR1 and CDR2 sequences are MNHEY and SVGAGI. The CDR3, as DNA: TGTGCCAGCAGTTCGACGGGGTGGACCGGGGAGCTGTTTTTT. As protein: CASSSTGWTGELFF.

The chain combines TRBV9 with TRBJ2-7; 8 nucleotides line up with TRBD1. The CDR3 runs to 14 residues. Germline CDR1 is SGDLS and CDR2 is YYNGEE. V lost 3 bases, J lost 3 bases, and 5 bases stayed unmatched. The CDR3 here is CASSAHGQGYEQYF. CDR3 sequence (DNA): TGTGCCAGCAGCGCGCATGGACAGGGCTACGAGCAGTACTTC.

This chain uses TRBV7-8 with TRBJ2-3, with 9 bases fitting TRBD2. This CDR3 spans 15 amino acids. The V segment lost 5 bases and the J segment 2 bases; nucleotides outside the gene matches: 5. CDR1 is SGHVS and CDR2 is FQNEAQ in the germline V gene. CDR3 sequence (DNA): TGTGCCAGCAGCGCGCTAGCGGGGTACACAGATACGCAGTATTTT. Its translation: CASSALAGYTDTQYF.

The chain couples TRBV2 to TRBJ1-5, with TRBD1 identical over 8 bases. CDR1 and CDR2 (germline): SNHLY, FYNNEI. Germline trimming cut 7 bases from V and 1 base from J; bases unmatched to any gene: 6. There are 15 residues in the CDR3. CDR3 DNA sequence: TGTGCCAGCACCCAGCAGGGGGCGAGCAATCAGCCCCAGCATTTT. Translated, it gives CASTQQGASNQPQHF. The full variable domain, in which reference TRBV2 and TRBJ1-5 provide the parts outside the CDR3, is EPEVTQTPSHQVTQMGQEVILRCVPISNHLYFYWYRQILGQKVEFLVSFYNNEISEKSEIFDDQFSVERPDGSNFTLKIRSTKLEDSAMYFCASTQQGASNQPQHFGDGTRLSIL.

This chain joins TRBV30 and TRBJ1-5; weak D call: TRBD1 (5 bases). CDR1 and CDR2 (germline): GTSNPN, SVGIG (reference sequence). V gave up 0 bases and J gave up 7 bases, with 19 bases separating them. The CDR3 contains 16 residues. This CDR3 is CAWSVQGQGERQPQHF. For the CDR3, the DNA is TGTGCCTGGAGTGTACAAGGGCAGGGTGAACGACAGCCCCAGCATTTT.

The gene calls are TRBV6-1 and TRBJ1-1; D might be TRBD1 (5 bases). Per germline, CDR1 MNHNS and CDR2 SASEGT. The germline V and J ends were trimmed by 8 bases and 1 base, with 14 bases remaining between them. This CDR3 is 14 amino acids long. This CDR3 reads CASRRERGNTEAFF. In DNA form, the CDR3 reads TGTGCCAGCCGTCGGGAGAGGGGGAACACTGAAGCTTTCTTT.

The genes are TRBV19 and TRBJ1-2, with 9 bases fitting TRBD1. Per the germline V gene, CDR1 is LNHDA and CDR2 is SQIVND (reference sequence). The CDR3 spans 15 residues. J was trimmed by 7 bases and V by 6 bases; bases with no gene match: 12. The CDR3 coding sequence is TGTGCCAGTAGGGAAGCCGGGACAGGGTCTGTTGGCTACACCTTC. This translates into CASREAGTGSVGYTF.

J is TRBJ2-3 and V is TRBV29-1, with 8 bases lining up with TRBD2. In germline, CDR1 is SQVTM, CDR2 ANQGSEA. V was pared by 7 bases and J by 6 bases, with 12 bases of the junction left unmatched. The CDR3 is 14 amino acids. The CDR3 nucleotides are TGCAGCGCCGACAGCGGGGGCGGATGGGATACGCAGTATTTT. Translating gives CSADSGGGWDTQYF.

V and J are TRBV19 and TRBJ1-3; D is ambiguous. Germline lookup yields CDR1 LNHDA and CDR2 SQIVND (reference sequence). The CDR3 is 15 residues long. V lost 7 bases and J lost 0, with 13 bases in between. CDR3 residues: CASTTDKSSGNTIYF. The DNA of the CDR3 is TGTGCCAGTACCACCGACAAGAGCTCTGGAAACACCATATATTTT.

This sequence joins TRBV4-1 and TRBJ1-2; D is possibly TRBD1 (5 bases). The V gene's germline CDR1 is MGHRA and CDR2 YSYEKL. The CDR3 consists of 14 residues. V lost 6 bases to trimming and J lost 1 base, with 12 bases between them. The CDR3 protein is CASRGGEFNYGYTF. CDR3 sequence (DNA): TGCGCCAGCAGGGGGGGGGAGTTTAACTATGGCTACACCTTC.

The chain has TRBV19 and TRBJ2-7, with 7 bases lining up with TRBD1. V lost 8 bases, J lost 3 bases, and 4 bases stayed unmatched. The CDR3 contains 12 residues. Germline CDR1 and CDR2: LNHDA and SQIVND (reference sequence). The CDR3 is CASGDRVYEQYF. CDR3 nucleotide sequence: TGTGCCAGTGGCGACAGGGTCTACGAGCAGTACTTC.

This chain links TRBV30 with TRBJ2-1; D may be TRBD1 (5 bases). Germline V lookup: CDR1 GTSNPN, CDR2 SVGIG (reference sequence). V lost 3 bases to trimming and J lost 1 base, with 13 bases between them. The CDR3 totals 15 residues. CDR3 nucleotide sequence: TGTGCCTGGAGCAACCCCACAGGTTCCTACAATGAGCAGTTCTTC. This gives the protein CAWSNPTGSYNEQFF.

The rearrangement links TRBV12-5 to TRBJ1-1, with a possible D match to TRBD1 (6 bases). The V and J ends lost 2 bases and 0 bases respectively, with 22 bases between them. Germline CDR1 reads LGHNT; CDR2 reads FRNRAP. This CDR3 has 19 residues. CDR3 DNA: TGTGCTAGTGGTTTGCCCCTGGGACAACGAACGGCCTTGAACACTGAAGCTTTCTTT. This encodes CASGLPLGQRTALNTEAFF.

In this sample, this clone turned up once. The rearrangement joins TRBV6-1 to TRBJ2-1; 13 bases line up with TRBD2. V was clipped by 7 bases and J by 9 bases; unmatched bases: 6. This CDR3 region has 14 residues. Germline V gene lookup returns CDR1 MNHNS and CDR2 SASEGT. Here the CDR3 DNA reads TGTGCCAGCAATGGACTAGCGGGGGTTTTTGAGCAGTTCTTC. This sequence encodes CASNGLAGVFEQFF.

J is TRBJ2-5 and V is TRBV30; 13 nucleotides align to TRBD2. CDR1 is GTSNPN and CDR2 is SVGIG in the germline V gene (reference sequence). With 6 bases clipped from V and 5 bases from J, the junction kept 9 bases outside the gene matches. The CDR3 is 15 amino acids. The CDR3 loop is CACLTSGGAVETQYF. The CDR3 nucleotides read TGTGCCTGCCTTACTAGCGGGGGGGCCGTGGAGACCCAGTACTTC.

V is TRBV5-1 and J is TRBJ2-2; TRBD2 matches 9 bases. The germline V gene has CDR1 SGHRS and CDR2 YFSETQ. This CDR3 has 15 amino acids. Losses at the gene ends were 4 bases for V and 3 bases for J; bases not matched to a gene: 4. For the CDR3, the DNA is TGCGCCAGCAGCGTTAGCGGGAGTGACACCGGGGAGCTGTTTTTT. It encodes CASSVSGSDTGELFF.

The rearrangement uses TRBV6-5 and TRBJ1-5; D is uncertain. Germline V CDR1 and CDR2: MNHEY, SVGAGI. V was trimmed by 4 bases and J by 4 bases, leaving 14 bases between them. The CDR3 totals 15 residues. The CDR3 loop is CASSSSRFGNQPQHF. DNA of the CDR3: TGTGCCAGCAGTTCCAGCAGGTTTGGTAATCAGCCCCAGCATTTT.

The V and J genes are TRBV5-6 and TRBJ2-5, with 7 bases fitting TRBD2. There are 16 residues in the CDR3. Germline V lookup: CDR1 SGHDT, CDR2 YYEEEE. After removal of 4 bases from V and 1 base from J, the junction contained 10 bases not matched to a gene. Written as DNA, the CDR3 is TGTGCCAGCAGCACTCCTAGCGGCACGACCCAAGAGACCCAGTACTTC. It specifies CASSTPSGTTQETQYF.

The chain carries TRBV5-4 and TRBJ2-3, with a weak D call TRBD2 (5 bases). CDR3 length: 15 residues. Per the germline V gene, CDR1 is SGHNT and CDR2 is YYREEE (reference sequence). V lost 2 bases and J lost 0, with 10 bases in between. CDR3 amino acids: CASSFQRGSTDTQYF. CDR3 nucleotides: TGTGCCAGCAGCTTTCAACGGGGTAGCACAGATACGCAGTATTTT. The full variable domain, in which reference TRBV5-4 and TRBJ2-3 provide the parts outside the CDR3, is ETGVTQSPTHLIKTRGQQVTLRCSSQSGHNTVSWYQQALGQGPQFIFQYYREEENGRGNFPPRFSGLQFPNYSSELNVNALELDDSALYLCASSFQRGSTDTQYFGPGTRLTVL.

This clone was recorded once. The CDR3 reads CASSRSHRGGYTF. CDR3 in DNA: TGTGCCAGCTCCCGATCTCACAGGGGAGGCTACACCTTC. The V call is TRBV28, the J call TRBJ1-2; TRBD1 matches at 7 bases. J lost 8 bases, V lost 8 bases, and 11 bases had no gene match. Germline V gives CDR1 MDHEN, CDR2 SYDVKM. The CDR3 sequence is 13 residues long.

V is TRBV19 and J is TRBJ1-1, with no clear D. The germline V gene has CDR1 LNHDA and CDR2 SQIVND (reference sequence). CDR3 size: 13 residues. V lost 5 bases to trimming and J lost 1 base, with 8 bases between them. In DNA form, the CDR3 reads TGTGCCAGTAGTTTGACGGAGAACACTGAAGCTTTCTTT. This gives the protein CASSLTENTEAFF. Variable domain in full (rest from reference TRBV19 and TRBJ1-1): DGGITQSPKYLFRKEGQNVTLSCEQNLNHDAMYWYRQDPGQGLRLIYYSQIVNDFQKGDIAEGYSVSREKKESFPLTVTSAQKNPTAFYLCASSLTENTEAFFGQGTRLTVV.